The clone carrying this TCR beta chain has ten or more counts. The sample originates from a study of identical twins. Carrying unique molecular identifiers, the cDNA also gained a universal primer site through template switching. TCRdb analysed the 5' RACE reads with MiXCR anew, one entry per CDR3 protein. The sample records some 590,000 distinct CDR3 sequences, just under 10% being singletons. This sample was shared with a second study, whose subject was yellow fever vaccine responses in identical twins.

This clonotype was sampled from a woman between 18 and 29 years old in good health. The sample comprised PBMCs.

The CDR3 reads CATSRVPYEQYF. CDR3 DNA sequence: TGTGCCACCAGCAGAGTCCCCTACGAGCAGTACTTC. The chain links TRBV15 to TRBJ2-7; the D is unclear. Germline CDR1 and CDR2: LNHNV and YYDKDF (reference sequence). The CDR3 has 12 amino acids. V lost 1 base to trimming and J lost 2 bases, with 3 bases between them. Based on the CDR3 plus reference TRBV15 and TRBJ2-7, the full variable domain is DAMVIQNPRYQVTQFGKPVTLSCSQTLNHNVMYWYQQKSSQAPKLLFHYYDKDFNNEADTPDNFQSRRPNTSFCFLDIRSPGLGDTAMYLCATSRVPYEQYFGPGTRLTVT.